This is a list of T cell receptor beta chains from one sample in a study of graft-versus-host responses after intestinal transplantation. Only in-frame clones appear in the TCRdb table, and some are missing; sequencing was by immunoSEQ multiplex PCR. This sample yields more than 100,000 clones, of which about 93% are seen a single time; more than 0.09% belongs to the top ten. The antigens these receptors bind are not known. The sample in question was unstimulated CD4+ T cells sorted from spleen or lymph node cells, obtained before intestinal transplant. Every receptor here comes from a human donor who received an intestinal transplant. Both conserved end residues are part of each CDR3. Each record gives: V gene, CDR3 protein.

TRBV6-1 CASTPTRTEAFF
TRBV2 CASSGQGEIYEQYF
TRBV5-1 CASSLQTGNTIYF
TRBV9 CASSVDMGLVYEQYF
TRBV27 CASRLTGQETQYF
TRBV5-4 CASTFGRVPGEGYTF
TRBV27 CASTQRQGLNYGYTF
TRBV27 CASSLSRTTSGRAGTETQYF
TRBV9 CASSVGAGGPWGTQYF
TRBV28 CASRSPQGISNQPQHF
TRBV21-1 CASSKGVAGGCYEQYF
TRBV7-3 CASSLGADTQYF
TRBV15 CATSRDQGRASNYGYTF
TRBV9 CASSIRGQGGNTIYF
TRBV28 CASSWGSSYEQYF
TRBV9 CASSPQGSSYEQYF
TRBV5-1 CASSLTAPSDGYTF
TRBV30 CAHLTPGLAGEEQFF
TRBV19 CASSARRASSTDTQYF
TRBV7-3 CASSLTLGHGHTQYF